What follows is one T cell receptor (beta chain) and its context. Its antigen is unidentified. Germline CDR1 is SNHLY and CDR2 is FYNNEI. The CDR3 is 20 amino acids. Trimming removed 2 bases from V and 1 base from J, with 24 bases in between. This entry belongs to a study of OX40 agonist ivuxolimab in advanced cancers. Findings and caveats of the study: Blood T cells, both CD4+ and CD8+, expanded clonally by week 6 at 0.1 to 3.0 mg/kg. Patients with a partial response at 0.1-3.0 mg/kg had among the lowest clonal expansion.

Only in-frame clones appear in the TCRdb table, and some are missing; sequencing was by immunoSEQ multiplex PCR. The table lists some 30,000 clones, roughly nine tenths of them singletons. The chain has TRBV2 and TRBJ2-4, with a weak D call TRBD1 (5 bases). Source: CD4+ or CD8+ T cells sorted from blood, taken in a trial of the OX40 agonist ivuxolimab. The receptor comes from an adult with an advanced solid tumor such as melanoma, head and neck, liver or kidney cancer. The CDR3 nucleotides are TGTGCCAGCAGTGAAAAACTTCCCAGCAGGGTGGTAAGGGCCAAAAACATTCAGTACTTC. This sequence encodes CASSEKLPSRVVRAKNIQYF.